This T cell receptor (beta chain) was documented in a study of OX40 agonist ivuxolimab in advanced cancers. Study details: Ivuxolimab is a fully human IgG2 antibody that activates OX40 (CD134). The study's findings and limits: At 0.1 to 3.0 mg/kg, CD4+ and CD8+ blood T cells expanded clonally by week 6.

Produced via immunoSEQ multiplex PCR; TCRdb's table is partial and in-frame only. This repertoire shows some 45,000 clones, 89% found once; its top ten account for roughly 16%. In this sample, this clone turned up a few times. Its matching antigen is unknown. Additional DNA sequences in this sample encode the identical CDR3. Unmatched junction bases numbered 1, after V lost 3 bases and J lost 4 bases. There are 12 residues in the CDR3. Germline CDR1 is SQVTM and CDR2 is ANQGSEA. The chain carries TRBV29-1 and TRBJ1-2, with 8 bases fitting TRBD1. Source: CD4+ or CD8+ T cells sorted from blood, taken in a trial of the OX40 agonist ivuxolimab. The sequence was obtained from an adult with an advanced solid tumor such as melanoma, head and neck, liver or kidney cancer. The CDR3 protein is CSVEDRAYGYTF. CDR3 DNA sequence: TGCAGCGTTGAGGACAGGGCCTATGGCTACACCTTC.